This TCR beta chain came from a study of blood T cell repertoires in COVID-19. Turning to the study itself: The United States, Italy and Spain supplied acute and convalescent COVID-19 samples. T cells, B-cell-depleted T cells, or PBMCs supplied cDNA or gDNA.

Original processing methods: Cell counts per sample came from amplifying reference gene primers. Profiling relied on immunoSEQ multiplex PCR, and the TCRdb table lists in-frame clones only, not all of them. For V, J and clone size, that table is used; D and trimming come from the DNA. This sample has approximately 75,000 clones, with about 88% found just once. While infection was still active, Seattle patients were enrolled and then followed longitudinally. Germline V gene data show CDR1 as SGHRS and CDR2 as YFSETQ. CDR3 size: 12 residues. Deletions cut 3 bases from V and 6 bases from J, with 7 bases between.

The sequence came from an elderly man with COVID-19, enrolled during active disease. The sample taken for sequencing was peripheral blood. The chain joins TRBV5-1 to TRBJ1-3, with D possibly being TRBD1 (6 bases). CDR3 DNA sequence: TGCGCCAGCAGCTCGGGACAAAACACCATATATTTT. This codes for CASSSGQNTIYF.